This T cell receptor beta chain is drawn from a study of cytomegalovirus exposure and HLA in healthy donors (dated by TCRdb to 2016 to 2017). For the study in its entirety: In an earlier analysis of 587 of the donors, 276 Gb of sequence data and 90 million to 120 million unique TCR beta sequences from some 170 million T cells were reported. Approximately 310 gigabases of sequencing data and around 90 million unique TCR sequences made up an early release that covered approximately 700 HLA-typed donors. Of the roughly 400 genotyped donors, about 80% fell in the genetic ancestry cluster associated with self-reported Caucasian donors. The study aimed to test whether cataloging public T cell receptors could reveal signatures of past pathogen exposure. Using immunosequencing, the study profiled T cell repertoires from 500 to 800 subjects and related those repertoires to cytomegalovirus serostatus. In addition to the first cohort of around 670 subjects, a separate validation cohort of approximately 120 different subjects was used. To predict cytomegalovirus infection status, the study combined high-throughput TCR immunosequencing, statistical association of individual TCRs with disease status, and machine learning. A later analysis re-examined previously published TCR beta repertoires from just over 650 donors and added high-resolution HLA genotyping to investigate patterns of TCR occurrence. In the later analysis, no new phenotypic data were used to find candidate immune exposures; instead, reliance was placed on TCR beta sequences and their occurrence across donors. An earlier analysis of roughly 580 of the donors used high-throughput TCR beta sequencing to judge whether each TCR beta V gene segment behaved as functional or pseudogenic. Donor age, sex, ethnicity and CMV serostatus were compiled alongside the repertoire data. A later genetic analysis took genome-wide SNP genotypes for about 55% of the roughly 670 donors and used that subset as a discovery cohort. All discovery cohort repertoires had been generated on a single sequencing platform. Class I and class II HLA loci were covered by the typing at four-digit resolution. The number of typed donors differed by locus: about 629-630 for A, B, C, DRB1 and DQB1; approximately 520 for DQA1; approximately 610 for DPA1; and roughly 470 for DPB1. About five DR-DQ haplotypes were treated as single units for association and clustering because of strong linkage in the cohort. On average, around 240,000 unique TCR beta nucleotide sequences were sequenced per donor among about 400 genotyped donors of the cohort, with around 19% of those sequences being non-productive. The research as a whole found: In an earlier analysis of roughly 500 of the donors, most TCR beta V segments appeared in productive rearrangements about 90% or about 30% of the time, broadly matching IMGT annotations. Seventeen rarely observed V segments, including chromosome 9 orphons, were excluded from the earlier analysis of just under 600 of the donors because counts were too low. Cytomegalovirus status was reported to be diagnosed by the classifier with high specificity and sensitivity in both the original and validation cohorts. In a later analysis, about 17,000 TCR beta sequences were associated with specific HLA alleles at a false discovery rate of 0.05. While some public TCRs were present in many individuals, most TCR sequences turned up only very rarely across donors. In vitro tests confirmed that a few of the cytomegalovirus-associated TCR beta chains recognize cytomegalovirus antigens. A further reported finding was that TCR beta sequences accurately predicted the HLA-A and HLA-B alleles for most subjects in the first cohort. For the cohort, immune exposure information was limited to CMV serostatus. The study listed 150 to 200 TCR beta chains as associated with cytomegalovirus. Assigning TCR associations to individual alleles was difficult when HLA alleles, especially DR and DQ, strongly co-occurred. A later analysis found that TCR association rates varied across HLA loci, with DRB1 alleles showing the most associated TCRs and HLA-C alleles the fewest. V-gene and J-gene trimming of TCR beta chains was associated with a missense DCLRE1C variant in a later genetic analysis, and the association was replicated in an independent cohort. The authors suggested that the approach could potentially be extended to other disease states and immunological phenotypes. Because HLA typing was unavailable for some donors at each locus, only the typed subset was used in association tests. A cluster of highly shared sequence variants was judged likely to represent a technical artifact of the sequencing pipeline. Presence/absence analyses assumed roughly uniform sequencing depth across donors, an assumption that may not hold. In this cohort, only TCR beta chains were sequenced, and detectable features were limited by the absence of alpha or paired-chain data. Linkage disequilibrium might explain the correlated functional status among segregating V segments, but an unknown experimental factor could not be ruled out. A later analysis reported that several top co-occurrence clusters appeared linked to parvovirus B19, influenza, CMV and Epstein-Barr virus. Compared with the roughly 710-donor mean, donors in an Asian-associated ancestry cluster had fewer N-insertions in productive TCRs, according to a later genetic analysis. A later analysis found that HLA-associated TCR beta chains were more clonally expanded and had lower generation probabilities than equally common non-associated chains. Most CMV-associated TCR beta chains appeared to be HLA-restricted in a later analysis, and the HLA associations seemed to be driven largely by CMV exposure.

Library method: the immunoSEQ multiplex PCR assay. For the multiplex PCR, a mixture combining 60 forward primers for TCR Vbeta segments and 13 reverse primers for TCR Jbeta segments was used. The CDR3 region of rearranged TCR beta genes was amplified from genomic DNA with a multiplex PCR assay. On the Illumina HiSeq System, the amplified TCR beta libraries were sequenced as 87-base-pair reads. Per the source publication's procedure: A later analysis tallied 75 million to 95 million unique TCR beta chains across the 666 repertoires, and around 9.9 million of those chains were shared by two or more donors. To remove PCR and sequencing errors, raw reads were error-corrected and collapsed into unique sequences using a nearest-neighbor algorithm that merged closely related sequences. To assign V, D and J gene segments, CDR3 sequences were aligned to IMGT reference sequences. For a sequence to be retained, a match of at least six nucleotides was required to both a V gene segment and a J gene segment. A rearrangement counted as productive if the CDR3 had no stop codons and remained in frame with V and J, and every other rearrangement counted as non-productive. Following IMGT convention, CDR3 was defined as the stretch from the second conserved V-encoded cysteine up to the conserved J-encoded phenylalanine. The earlier analysis of roughly 590 of the donors excluded sequences that lacked an unambiguous match to a single V gene segment. An earlier analysis of almost 600 of the donors classified V segments as functional when productive rearrangements were above 56.7% and as segregating when the standard deviation between donors was above 5%. To diagnose cytomegalovirus status from the catalog of TCR beta chain sequences, a statistical classification framework was built. V and J gene assignment, in a later analysis, came from comparing TCR nucleotide sequences with IMGT/GENE-DB human TR gene sequences. The TCRdist pipeline was used in a later analysis to assign CDR3 sequences and most-parsimonious VDJ recombination scenarios. In a later analysis, every TCR beta chain was defined by the combination of its CDR3 amino acid sequence and its V-gene family, and reads without a unique V-gene family were dropped. A later analysis removed several hundred highly shared, low-generation-probability nucleotide sequences to deal with suspected cross-contamination and a sequencing artifact. In a later analysis, a clonal expansion index was calculated for each public chain from normalized within-repertoire ranks of inferred template counts. Generation probabilities in a later analysis came from a VDJ recombination model fitted to out-of-frame rearrangements, and those results were checked against IGoR. In a later analysis, hypergeometric tests were used to score TCR-TCR, TCR-HLA and TCR-CMV co-occurrence, with a repertoire-size bias correction applied to TCR pairs. To estimate false discovery rates, a later analysis permuted the HLA or CMV assignments 20 times. A later analysis grouped co-occurring TCRs with DBSCAN, adding TCRdist sequence similarity when clustering within HLA-allele-positive subsets. Repertoires with fewer than 30,000 or more than 120,000 public chains, plus five repertoires with anomalous nucleotide sharing, were excluded from co-occurrence clustering. The table was pulled from immuneACCESS by TCRdb, which kept in-frame rearrangements only. Such tables lose some clones; where checked, under half of the loss comes from unresolved V genes, and the rest has no known cause. For V, J and clone size, that table is used; D and trimming come from the DNA. The sample profile shows some 180,000 clones; around 75% of them were found once. The ten largest clones capture 2.9% of the sample.

Note on this clone: Its antigen remains undetermined. There are no base qualities to consult, and no much larger clone falls within one base.

The cohort was made up of 666 healthy bone marrow donors. At the time of sampling, all cohort members were nominally healthy, though unrecorded immune exposures were likely present. The donor tested CMV seronegative, placing the donor among the approximately 400 seronegative members of the cohort. Every donor gave a peripheral blood sample, and the peripheral blood mononuclear cells from that sample were used for TCR beta sequencing. The Qiagen DNeasy Blood Extraction Kit was used to extract genomic DNA from the blood cell samples. Sequences were obtained from PBMCs. This TCR was sampled from a male donor in good health and CMV-seronegative.

Here the CDR3 is given as CASSFSTAGDEQYF. The DNA sequence is as follows: TGTGCCAGCAGCTTTAGCACCGCCGGCGACGAGCAGTACTTC. The chain was built from TRBV9 and TRBJ2-7; too little of a D gene remains to name it. CDR1 and CDR2 (SGDLS, YYNGEE) derive from the germline V gene. There are 14 amino acids in the CDR3, from cysteine to phenylalanine inclusive. Only CDR3 DNA remains: 42 bases, in frame from the first base. The trim is 4 bases for V and 5 bases for J, with a gap of 16 bases between the germline ends.